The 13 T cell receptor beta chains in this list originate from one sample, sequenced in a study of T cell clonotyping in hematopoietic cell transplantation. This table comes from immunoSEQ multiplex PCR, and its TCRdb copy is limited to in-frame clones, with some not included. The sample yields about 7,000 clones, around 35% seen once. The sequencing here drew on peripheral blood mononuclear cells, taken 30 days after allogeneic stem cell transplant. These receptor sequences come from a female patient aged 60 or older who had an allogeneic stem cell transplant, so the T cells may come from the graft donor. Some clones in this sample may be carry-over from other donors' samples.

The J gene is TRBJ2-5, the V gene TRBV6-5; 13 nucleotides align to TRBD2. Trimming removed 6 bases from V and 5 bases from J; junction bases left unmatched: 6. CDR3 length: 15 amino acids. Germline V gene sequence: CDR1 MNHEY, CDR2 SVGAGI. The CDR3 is CASRRLAGGGETQYF. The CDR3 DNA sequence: TGTGCCAGCAGAAGACTAGCGGGGGGCGGGGAGACCCAGTACTTC.

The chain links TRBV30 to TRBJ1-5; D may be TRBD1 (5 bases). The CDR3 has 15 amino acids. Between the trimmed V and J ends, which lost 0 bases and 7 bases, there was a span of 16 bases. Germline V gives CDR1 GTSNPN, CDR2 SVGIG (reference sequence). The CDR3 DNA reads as TGTGCCTGGAGTGTACGGTTGGGGACGACACAGCCCCAGCATTTT. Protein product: CAWSVRLGTTQPQHF.

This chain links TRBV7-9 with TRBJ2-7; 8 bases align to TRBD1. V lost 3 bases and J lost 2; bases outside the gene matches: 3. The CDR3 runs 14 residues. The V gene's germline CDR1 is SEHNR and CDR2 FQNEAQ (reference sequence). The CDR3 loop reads CASSLTGQAYEQYF. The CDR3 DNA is TGTGCCAGCAGCTTGACGGGACAGGCCTACGAGCAGTACTTC.

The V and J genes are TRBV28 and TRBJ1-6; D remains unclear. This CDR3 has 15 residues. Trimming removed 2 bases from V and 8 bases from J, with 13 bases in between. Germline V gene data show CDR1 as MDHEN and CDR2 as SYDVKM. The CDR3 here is CASSLRRTPYSPLHF. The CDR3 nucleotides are TGTGCCAGCAGTTTACGCCGGACTCCCTATTCACCCCTCCACTTT.

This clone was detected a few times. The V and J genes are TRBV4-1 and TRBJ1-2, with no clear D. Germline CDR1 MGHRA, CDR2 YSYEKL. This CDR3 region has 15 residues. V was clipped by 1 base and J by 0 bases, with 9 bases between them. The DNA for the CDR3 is TGCGCCAGCAGCCAAGGGGCCGTATCTAACTATGGCTACACCTTC. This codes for CASSQGAVSNYGYTF.

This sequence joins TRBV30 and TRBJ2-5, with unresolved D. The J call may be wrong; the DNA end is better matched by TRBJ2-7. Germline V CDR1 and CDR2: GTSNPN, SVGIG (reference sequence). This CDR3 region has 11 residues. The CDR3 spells CAWRDRSEQYF. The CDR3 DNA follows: TGTGCCTGGAGGGATCGGTCCGAGCAGTACTTC.

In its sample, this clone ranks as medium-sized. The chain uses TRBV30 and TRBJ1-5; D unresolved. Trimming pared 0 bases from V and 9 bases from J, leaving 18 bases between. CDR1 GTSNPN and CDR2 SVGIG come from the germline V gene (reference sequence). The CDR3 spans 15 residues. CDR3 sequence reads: CAWSVRGTGNGPQHF. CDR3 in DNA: TGTGCCTGGAGTGTACGGGGAACGGGGAATGGGCCCCAGCATTTT.

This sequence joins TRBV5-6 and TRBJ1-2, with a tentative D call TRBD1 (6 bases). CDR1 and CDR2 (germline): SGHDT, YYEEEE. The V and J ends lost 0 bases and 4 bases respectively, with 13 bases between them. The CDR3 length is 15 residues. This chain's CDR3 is CASSLVQGGRYGYTF. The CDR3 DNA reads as TGTGCCAGCAGCTTGGTACAGGGAGGTCGCTATGGCTACACCTTC.

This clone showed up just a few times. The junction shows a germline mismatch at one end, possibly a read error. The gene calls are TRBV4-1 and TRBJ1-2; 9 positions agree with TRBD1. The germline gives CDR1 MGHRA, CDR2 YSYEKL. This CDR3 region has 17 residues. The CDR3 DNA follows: TGCGCCAGCAGCCTAGGTATACGGGACAGGGTCAACTATGACTACACCTTC. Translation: CASSLGIRDRVNYDYTF.

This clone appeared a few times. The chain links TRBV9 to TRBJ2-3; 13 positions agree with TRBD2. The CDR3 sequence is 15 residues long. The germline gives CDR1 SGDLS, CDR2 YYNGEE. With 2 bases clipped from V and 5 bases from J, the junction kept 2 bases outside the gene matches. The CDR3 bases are TGTGCCAGCAGCGTCGGGACTAGCGGGATAGATACGCAGTATTTT. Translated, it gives CASSVGTSGIDTQYF.

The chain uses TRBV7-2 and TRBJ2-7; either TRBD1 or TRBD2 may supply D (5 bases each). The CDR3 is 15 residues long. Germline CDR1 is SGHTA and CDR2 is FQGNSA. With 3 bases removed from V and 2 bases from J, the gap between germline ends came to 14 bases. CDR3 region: CASSLGTGTTYEQYF. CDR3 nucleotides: TGTGCCAGCAGCTTGGGTACCGGGACCACCTACGAGCAGTACTTC.

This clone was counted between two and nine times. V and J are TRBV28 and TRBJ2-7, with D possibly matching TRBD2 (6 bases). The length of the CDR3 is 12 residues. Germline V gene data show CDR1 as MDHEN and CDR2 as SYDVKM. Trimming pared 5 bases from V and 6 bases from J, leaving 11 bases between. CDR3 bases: TGTGCCAGCAGTGAGGGACTGAGCGAGCAGTACTTC. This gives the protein CASSEGLSEQYF.

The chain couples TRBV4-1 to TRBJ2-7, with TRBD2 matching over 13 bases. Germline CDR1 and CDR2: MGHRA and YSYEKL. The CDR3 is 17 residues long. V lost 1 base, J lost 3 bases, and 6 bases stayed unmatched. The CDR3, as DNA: TGCGCCAGCAGCCAAGCCATGACTAGCGGGAGGTTCTACGAGCAGTACTTC. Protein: CASSQAMTSGRFYEQYF.